The 18 T cell receptor beta chains in this list originate from one sample, sequenced in a study of identical twins. One entry per CDR3 protein, called by TCRdb with MiXCR from the 5' RACE reads. The sample holds approximately 530,000 distinct CDR3 sequences, around 20% seen once. The sample also formed part of further work on yellow fever vaccine responses in identical twins.

The sample comprised CD4+ T cells sorted from blood. The receptor set was obtained from a woman between 18 and 30 years old in good health.

The genes are TRBV24-1 and TRBJ1-1; TRBD1 agrees at 7 bases. The junction had 10 bases not matched to a gene; V was cut back by 4 bases and J by 12 bases. In germline, CDR1 is KGHDR, CDR2 SFDVKD. The CDR3 loop spans 13 amino acids. The CDR3 DNA is TGTGCCACCAGTGACCGGGGGGGGACAGCGTCTTTCTTT. Translation gives CATSDRGGTASFF.

The genes are TRBV12-3 or TRBV12-4 and TRBJ2-3; maybe TRBD2 (6 bases). V was pared by 3 bases and J by 2 bases, with 12 bases between. The CDR3 has 15 amino acids. The CDR3 bases are TGTGCCAGCAGTTTTGGCGGGGAGGCCACAGATACGCAGTATTTT. Its translation: CASSFGGEATDTQYF.

V and J are TRBV18 and TRBJ1-1; a weak D match, TRBD1 (5 bases). This CDR3 contains 14 residues. Trimming left V 7 bases short and J 0 bases short, with 12 bases between. Germline V CDR1 and CDR2: KGHSH, LQKENI. The CDR3 DNA sequence: TGTGCCAGCTACCAGGGAACTATGAACACTGAAGCTTTCTTT. Amino acids: CASYQGTMNTEAFF.

This clonotype was counted a single time. The chain carries TRBV12-3 or TRBV12-4 and TRBJ2-7; no clear D gene. Trimming shortened V by 2 bases and J by 0 bases, and 11 bases separated the two germline ends. This CDR3 has 15 residues. The CDR3 DNA reads TGTGCCAGCAGTTTACGGCGCGCAAGCTCCTACGAGCAGTACTTC. Translating gives CASSLRRASSYEQYF.

This clonotype was picked up a small number of times. This chain connects TRBV5-1 to TRBJ1-1, with D hard to call. V was pared by 2 bases and J by 4 bases, with 9 bases between. Germline loops: CDR1 SGHRS, CDR2 YFSETQ. The CDR3 covers 13 residues. Here the CDR3 DNA reads TGCGCCAGCAGCTTATCGGGGATCACTGAAGCTTTCTTT. This encodes CASSLSGITEAFF.

This rearrangement joins TRBV20-1 to TRBJ1-1; D uncertain. The germline gives CDR1 DFQATT, CDR2 SNEGSKA (reference sequence). This CDR3 spans 13 amino acids. V shed 1 base and J shed 7 bases, with 13 bases lying between them. The CDR3 region has the DNA TGCAGTGCTAGAGGACAAAGCCCCATTGAAGCTTTCTTT. Translated, it gives CSARGQSPIEAFF.

This clonotype has only one observation. The chain uses TRBV15 and TRBJ2-3; D is unclear. CDR1 is LNHNV, CDR2 YYDKDF, per germline (reference sequence). Deletions cut 1 base from V and 4 bases from J, with 6 bases between. The CDR3 spans 13 residues. The CDR3 nucleotides read TGTGCCACCAGCAGAGCCCTCGCAGATACGCAGTATTTT. Its translation is CATSRALADTQYF.

This clonotype appeared once. This chain connects TRBV4-2 to TRBJ2-1, with 12 nucleotides matching TRBD2. Germline assignment: CDR1 LGHNA and CDR2 YNFKEQ. V trimming: 4 bases; J trimming: 0 bases; junction bases outside the gene matches: 7. This CDR3 region has 18 residues. Here the CDR3 reads CASSPWTSGKSSYNEQFF. The CDR3 DNA sequence: TGTGCCAGCAGCCCTTGGACTAGCGGGAAAAGCTCCTACAATGAGCAGTTCTTC.

The chain carries TRBV7-9 and TRBJ2-1; 7 nucleotides match TRBD2. With 2 bases clipped from V and 7 bases from J, the junction kept 8 bases outside the gene matches. The CDR3 is 15 residues long. From germline, CDR1 is SEHNR and CDR2 FQNEAQ (reference sequence). The CDR3 coding sequence is TGTGCCAGCAGCTTATCCCAGCGGGATTTAAATGAGCAGTTCTTC. This sequence encodes CASSLSQRDLNEQFF.

This clonotype was seen a handful of times. Here the CDR3 reads CASSSLAGPSYNEQFF. As DNA, the CDR3 is TGTGCCAGCAGCTCCCTAGCGGGCCCTTCCTACAATGAGCAGTTCTTC. The chain couples TRBV7-2 to TRBJ2-1; 8 nucleotides agree with TRBD2. The trim removed 4 bases at V and 1 base at J, leaving 6 bases unmatched. Germline loops: CDR1 SGHTA, CDR2 FQGNSA. The CDR3 spans 16 residues.

The V and J genes are TRBV7-6 and TRBJ2-1; 8 bases are shared with TRBD1. The V segment lost 3 bases and the J segment 7 bases; nucleotides outside the gene matches: 8. The CDR3 consists of 15 residues. The V gene's germline CDR1 is SGHVS and CDR2 FNYEAQ. For the CDR3, the DNA is TGTGCCAGCAGCTTTTCGGGACAGGTTGGGAATGAGCAGTTCTTC. Translating it yields CASSFSGQVGNEQFF.

The chain uses TRBV5-1 and TRBJ2-3; D gene uncertain. CDR1 and CDR2 (germline): SGHRS, YFSETQ. V was trimmed by 0 bases and J by 0 bases, leaving 5 bases between them. The CDR3 has 14 residues. CDR3 residues: CASSLESSTDTQYF. The CDR3 DNA reads TGCGCCAGCAGCTTGGAGAGTAGCACAGATACGCAGTATTTT. Full variable domain (missing parts from reference TRBV5-1 and TRBJ2-3): KAGVTQTPRYLIKTRGQQVTLSCSPISGHRSVSWYQQTPGQGLQFLFEYFSETQRNKGNFPGRFSGRQFSNSRSEMNVSTLELGDSALYLCASSLESSTDTQYFGPGTRLTVL.

This clonotype was detected a few times. The chain recombines TRBV4-2 with TRBJ2-1; TRBD2 aligns across 8 bases. The CDR3 contains 20 residues. Germline assignment: CDR1 LGHNA and CDR2 YNFKEQ. V gave up 4 bases and J gave up 3 bases; unmatched junction bases: 20. In nucleotides, the CDR3 is TGTGCCAGCAGCCCCAAGGGGGGACTAGTCCGCTCGGCCCACTACAATGAGCAGTTCTTC. The encoded protein is CASSPKGGLVRSAHYNEQFF.

Only a few counts were recorded for this clonotype. The CDR3 here is CASSDDRGLTDTQYF. The CDR3 region has the DNA TGTGCCAGCAGCGACGACAGGGGATTAACAGATACGCAGTATTTT. V usage is TRBV6-1 and J usage is TRBJ2-3; 8 positions match TRBD1. Germline V gene lookup returns CDR1 MNHNS and CDR2 SASEGT. CDR3 length equals 15 residues. V gave up 6 bases and J gave up 3 bases; unmatched junction bases: 8.

V is TRBV11-2 and J is TRBJ2-1; no firm D call. V was cut by 5 bases and J by 0 bases, with 14 bases left in between. This CDR3 is built from 16 residues. Germline CDR1 is SGHAT and CDR2 is FQNNGV. CDR3 loop: CASSPWASSSYNEQFF. In DNA form, the CDR3 reads TGTGCCAGCAGCCCGTGGGCCAGTTCCTCCTACAATGAGCAGTTCTTC. Supplemented by reference TRBV11-2 and TRBJ2-1, the full variable domain reads EAGVAQSPRYKIIEKRQSVAFWCNPISGHATLYWYQQILGQGPKLLIQFQNNGVVDDSQLPKDRFSAERLKGVDSTLKIQPAKLEDSAVYLCASSPWASSSYNEQFFGPGTRLTVL.

This chain links TRBV20-1 with TRBJ1-2; D is undetermined. Germline V gene sequence: CDR1 DFQATT, CDR2 SNEGSKA (reference sequence). This CDR3 has 12 amino acids. V dropped 3 bases and J dropped 2 bases, with 7 bases sitting between them. The CDR3 here is CSASAGNYGYTF. DNA of the CDR3: TGCAGTGCTAGTGCCGGCAACTATGGCTACACCTTC.

This clonotype was found a few times. The chain has TRBV20-1 and TRBJ2-3; D may be TRBD2 (6 bases). V was clipped by 6 bases and J by 5 bases, with 18 bases between them. The CDR3 is made up of 14 amino acids. CDR1 DFQATT and CDR2 SNEGSKA come from the germline V gene (reference sequence). DNA of the CDR3: TGCAGTGCATATGGGACTGCGCCCAGAGATACGCAGTATTTT. Residues: CSAYGTAPRDTQYF.

The rearrangement uses TRBV11-3 and TRBJ1-2, with D tentatively TRBD1 (6 bases). Germline V gene lookup returns CDR1 SGHNT and CDR2 YENEEA. The V end was cut by 5 bases, the J end by 4 bases, with 23 bases between. CDR3 size: 17 residues. The CDR3 region has the DNA TGTGCCAGCAGCCCTGACAGGAGGATACTAGATAGCTATGGCTACACCTTC. Residues: CASSPDRRILDSYGYTF.